What follows are 20 T cell receptor beta chains derived from one specimen sequenced in a study of spatial heterogeneity in lung cancer. As to time point: blood at routine non-recurrence follow-up after resection. TCRdb fed the 5' RACE reads into MiXCR, producing one record per CDR3 protein. The sample lists over 40,000 distinct CDR3 sequences, approximately 12% occurring once. Sequenced here: PBMCs, sampled at follow-up. The receptors shown here come from a male donor with early-stage non-small cell lung cancer.

In this sample, this clonotype turned up a few times. The chain employs TRBV30 and TRBJ2-3; 9 bases agree with TRBD2. CDR1 and CDR2 from the germline V gene are GTSNPN and SVGIG (reference sequence). The CDR3 is 16 residues long. Germline trimming cut 5 bases from V and 1 base from J; bases unmatched to any gene: 10. CDR3: CAWLLGLAGRTDTQYF. As DNA, the CDR3 is TGTGCCTGGCTTTTAGGCCTAGCGGGACGCACAGATACGCAGTATTTT.

This clonotype was seen a handful of times. The chain is built from TRBV7-2 and TRBJ2-3; D not certain. The CDR3 has 14 residues. Trimming took off 2 bases at V and 6 bases at J, with 12 bases between the two ends. CDR1 is SGHTA, CDR2 FQGNSA, per germline. The CDR3 reads CASSLLPAPDTQYF. The CDR3 region has the DNA TGTGCCAGCAGCTTACTTCCCGCCCCGGATACGCAGTATTTT.

DNA of the CDR3: TGCAGTGCCCCACAGGGTGGGCCCGGAAACACTGAAGCTTTCTTT. Translated, it gives CSAPQGGPGNTEAFF. The chain uses TRBV20-1 and TRBJ1-1; tentatively, D is TRBD1 (6 bases). CDR1 and CDR2 (germline): DFQATT, SNEGSKA (reference sequence). V was shortened by 6 bases and J by 2 bases, with 19 bases between the two germline ends. The CDR3 runs 15 residues.

This clonotype occurred many times. Here the CDR3 DNA reads TGTGCCAGCACTTCCCCGGCGGGGAAACTGTTTTTT. It specifies CASTSPAGKLFF. The J gene is TRBJ1-4, the V gene TRBV12-3 or TRBV12-4; unclear D gene. The CDR3 has 12 residues. Trimming took off 7 bases at V and 11 bases at J, with 14 bases between the two ends.

This clonotype was recorded at least ten times. The rearrangement joins TRBV3-1 to TRBJ2-3; D tentatively reads TRBD1 or TRBD2 (6 bases each). The length of the CDR3 is 16 residues. CDR1 LGHDT and CDR2 YNNKEL come from the germline V gene (reference sequence). Trimming removed 4 bases from V and 6 bases from J, with 20 bases in between. The chain's CDR3 is CASSRRVSAQGDTQYF. In DNA, the CDR3 is TGTGCCAGCAGCCGGAGGGTCTCAGCCCAGGGGGATACGCAGTATTTT.

This clonotype was counted between two and nine times. The rearrangement links TRBV24-1 to TRBJ2-2; D is unclear. The CDR3 consists of 16 residues. Germline CDR1 KGHDR, CDR2 SFDVKD. V shed 5 bases and J shed 0 bases, with 12 bases lying between them. The CDR3, as DNA: TGTGCCACCAGTGCCCCCTCAGCTGCGAACACCGGGGAGCTGTTTTTT. Protein: CATSAPSAANTGELFF.

This clonotype was seen repeatedly, ten times or more. The V gene is TRBV5-4, the J gene TRBJ2-5; D unresolved. The CDR3 loop spans 14 amino acids. V was shortened by 5 bases and J by 4 bases, with 15 bases between the two germline ends. Germline V CDR1 and CDR2: SGHNT, YYREEE (reference sequence). CDR3 sequence: CASSLIATSETQYF. The CDR3, as DNA: TGTGCCAGCAGTCTAATCGCGACGTCAGAGACCCAGTACTTC.

There are many counts of this clonotype. The chain joins TRBV12-3 or TRBV12-4 to TRBJ2-1; 9 bases agree with TRBD2. The CDR3 extends over 14 amino acids. V shed 10 bases, J shed 2 bases, and the junction held 6 bases outside the gene matches. The CDR3: CAISTSGPYNEQFF. DNA of the CDR3: TGTGCCATCTCGACTAGCGGACCCTACAATGAGCAGTTCTTC.

Turning to this clonotype: The junction departs from the called germline gene at one end, perhaps through a read error. V and J are TRBV9 and TRBJ2-4; D possibly corresponds to TRBD2 (6 bases). CDR1 is SGDLS, CDR2 YYNGEE, per germline. The CDR3 contains 14 residues. The CDR3 region is CVSSTGVAKNIQYF. The CDR3, as DNA: TGTGTCAGCTCTACGGGGGTAGCCAAAAACATTCAGTACTTC.

A few counts support this clonotype. The rearrangement links TRBV7-3 to TRBJ2-1, with 8 bases aligning to TRBD1. CDR1 is SGHTA and CDR2 is FQGTGA in the germline V gene. The CDR3 loop spans 15 amino acids. Trimming removed 4 bases from V and 1 base from J; junction bases left unmatched: 3. The CDR3 is CASSYDRGSYNEQFF. The CDR3 DNA reads as TGTGCCAGCAGCTACGACAGGGGTTCCTACAATGAGCAGTTCTTC.

At least ten counts were recorded for this clonotype. The chain recombines TRBV5-1 with TRBJ2-4; D is possibly TRBD1 (5 bases). The V gene's germline CDR1 is SGHRS and CDR2 YFSETQ. CDR3 length: 14 residues. V was trimmed by 0 bases and J by 8 bases, leaving 12 bases between them. The CDR3 DNA sequence: TGCGCCAGCAGCTTGGGTGGGGCTGCGGACATTCAGTACTTC. It yields the protein CASSLGGAADIQYF.

For this clonotype: This may arise from a read error, as a much more abundant clone is one base away. For the CDR3, the DNA is TGTGCCAGCAGCCGAAACGGGGATACGAACTACGAGCAGTACTTC. Translated, it gives CASSRNGDTNYEQYF. The V gene is TRBV7-9, the J gene TRBJ2-7; D perhaps matches TRBD2 (5 bases). Germline values: CDR1 SEHNR, CDR2 FQNEAQ (reference sequence). Between the trimmed V and J ends, which lost 5 bases and 3 bases, there was a span of 17 bases. The CDR3 runs to 15 residues.

This clonotype was counted ten times or more. The V gene is TRBV12-3 or TRBV12-4, the J gene TRBJ2-1; 10 bases line up with TRBD2. V lost 6 bases and J lost 9; bases outside the gene matches: 11. This CDR3 is 15 amino acids long. The CDR3 sequence: CASSYGLAGVGEQFF. Written as DNA, the CDR3 is TGTGCCAGCAGCTATGGTCTAGCGGGAGTTGGTGAGCAGTTCTTC.

This clonotype was seen repeatedly, ten times or more. This chain's CDR3 is CSARDQGQGFSPLHF. Here the CDR3 DNA reads TGCAGTGCTAGAGATCAGGGACAGGGGTTTTCACCCCTCCACTTT. The genes are TRBV20-1 and TRBJ1-6; 10 bases map to TRBD1. The trim removed 0 bases at V and 9 bases at J, leaving 5 bases unmatched. The CDR3 totals 15 residues. Germline CDR1 reads DFQATT; CDR2 reads SNEGSKA (reference sequence).

A few counts support this clonotype. The chain is built from TRBV6-6 and TRBJ1-3; D is uncertain. Germline V gives CDR1 MNHNY, CDR2 SVGAGI (reference sequence). The CDR3 is 12 residues long. V dropped 10 bases and J dropped 0 bases, with 7 bases sitting between them. The DNA of the CDR3 is TGTGCCATTGGCAACTCTGGAAACACCATATATTTT. Its translation: CAIGNSGNTIYF.

This clonotype was found many times. The rearrangement links TRBV29-1 to TRBJ2-5; TRBD2 aligns across 9 bases. Germline CDR1 and CDR2: SQVTM and ANQGSEA. This CDR3 is built from 12 residues. CDR3 sequence reads: CSVAGDQETQYF. DNA of the CDR3: TGCTCGGTAGCGGGGGACCAAGAGACCCAGTACTTC.

Comment on this clonotype: A read error may explain this, as a much larger clone is one base away. V is TRBV11-2 and J is TRBJ2-5; 8 bases agree with TRBD2. The CDR3 is 14 amino acids. CDR1 SGHAT and CDR2 FQNNGV come from the germline V gene. CDR3 amino acids: CVSSYGGAQETQYF. CDR3 nucleotides: TGTGTCAGCAGCTACGGGGGGGCCCAAGAGACCCAGTACTTC.

This clonotype was seen more than once but under ten times. CDR3 nucleotides: TGTGCCAGCAGCCTAGGGATAGGGACTGAAGCTTTCTTT. Translation gives CASSLGIGTEAFF. The chain joins TRBV27 to TRBJ1-1; D is undetermined. The CDR3 extends over 13 amino acids. Germline loops: CDR1 MNHEY, CDR2 SMNVEV (reference sequence). Trimming shortened V by 6 bases and J by 5 bases, and 13 bases separated the two germline ends.

This clonotype was counted a few times. J is TRBJ1-2 and V is TRBV19; 7 bases fit TRBD1. After removal of 11 bases from V and 3 bases from J, the junction contained 6 bases not matched to a gene. This CDR3 comprises 12 residues. Germline lookup yields CDR1 LNHDA and CDR2 SQIVND (reference sequence). As DNA, the CDR3 is TGTGCCGGTTCAGGGGGAGACTATGGCTACACCTTC. Translating gives CAGSGGDYGYTF.

The genes are TRBV7-9 and TRBJ1-2; 10 bases line up with TRBD1. V was clipped by 5 bases and J by 4 bases; unmatched bases: 1. The CDR3 is 13 residues long. Germline-derived CDR1 and CDR2 are SEHNR and FQNEAQ (reference sequence). DNA for the CDR3: TGTGCCAGCAGCCGGACAGGGGGCTATGGCTACACCTTC. Its translation is CASSRTGGYGYTF.